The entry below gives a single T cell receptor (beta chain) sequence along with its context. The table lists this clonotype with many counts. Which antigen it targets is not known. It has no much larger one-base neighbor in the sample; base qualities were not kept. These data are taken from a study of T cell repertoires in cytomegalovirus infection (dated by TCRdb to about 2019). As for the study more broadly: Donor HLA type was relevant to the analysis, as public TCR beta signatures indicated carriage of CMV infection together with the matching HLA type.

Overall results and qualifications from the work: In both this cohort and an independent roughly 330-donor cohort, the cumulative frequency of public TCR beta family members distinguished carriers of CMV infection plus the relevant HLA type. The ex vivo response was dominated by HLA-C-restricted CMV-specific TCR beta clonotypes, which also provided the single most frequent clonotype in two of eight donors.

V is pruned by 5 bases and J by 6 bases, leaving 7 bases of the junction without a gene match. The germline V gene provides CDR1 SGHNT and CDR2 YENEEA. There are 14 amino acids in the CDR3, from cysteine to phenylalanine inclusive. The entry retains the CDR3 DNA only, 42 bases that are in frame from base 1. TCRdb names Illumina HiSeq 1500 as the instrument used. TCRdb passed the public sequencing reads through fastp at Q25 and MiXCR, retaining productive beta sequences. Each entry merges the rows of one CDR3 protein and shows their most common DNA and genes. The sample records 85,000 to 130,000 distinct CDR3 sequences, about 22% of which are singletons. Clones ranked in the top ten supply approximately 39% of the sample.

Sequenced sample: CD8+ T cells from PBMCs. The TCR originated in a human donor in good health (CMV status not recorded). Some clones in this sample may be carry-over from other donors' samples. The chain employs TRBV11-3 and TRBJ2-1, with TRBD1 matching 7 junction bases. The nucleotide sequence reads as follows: TGTGCCAGCAGCATCCCCGGGACAGCCAATGAGCAGTTCTTC. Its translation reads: CASSIPGTANEQFF.